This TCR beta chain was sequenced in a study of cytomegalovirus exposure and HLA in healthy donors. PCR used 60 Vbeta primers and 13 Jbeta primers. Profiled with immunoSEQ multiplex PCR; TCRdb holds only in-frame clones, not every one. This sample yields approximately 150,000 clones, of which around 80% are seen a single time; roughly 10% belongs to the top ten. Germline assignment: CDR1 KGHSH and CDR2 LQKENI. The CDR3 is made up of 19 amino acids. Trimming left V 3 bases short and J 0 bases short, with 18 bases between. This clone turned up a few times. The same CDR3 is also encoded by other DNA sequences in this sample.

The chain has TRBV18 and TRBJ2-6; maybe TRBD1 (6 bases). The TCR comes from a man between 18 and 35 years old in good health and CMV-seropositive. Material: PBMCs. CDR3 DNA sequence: TGTGCCAGCTCACCCACACGAGCGACAGGTGGCTCTGGGGCCAACGTCCTGACTTTC. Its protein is CASSPTRATGGSGANVLTF. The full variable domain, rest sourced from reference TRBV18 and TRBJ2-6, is NAGVMQNPRHLVRRRGQEARLRCSPMKGHSHVYWYRQLPEEGLKFMVYLQKENIIDESGMPKERFSAEFPKEGPSILRIQQVVRGDSAAYFCASSPTRATGGSGANVLTFGAGSRLTVL.